The entry that follows covers one T cell receptor beta chain sequence. Its antigen is still unknown. The data were taken from a study of CD8+ T cells in alopecia areata. Across the whole study: Treatment comprised oral tofacitinib, 5 to 10 mg twice daily, in treated patients. Study-level points and caveats: Among the cells sequenced in scalp samples are also the resident alphabeta T cells of normal skin. Throughout tofacitinib, many expanded lesional clones continued to persist in scalp and blood. A single nonresponder leaves the baseline CD8+ expansion link to response uncertain.

As to treatment: oral pan-JAK inhibitor, 5-10 mg twice daily. Looked up from germline, CDR1 is SQVTM and CDR2 is ANQGSEA. The CDR3 is 14 amino acids. V dropped 3 bases and J dropped 3; count of bases not matched to a gene: 5. cDNA prepared by RNA extraction and subsequent reverse transcription served as the template for sequencing. Using immunoSEQ multiplex PCR, the repertoire was profiled, and TCRdb retains in-frame clones only, with some absent. The repertoire holds under 150,000 clones, with about 50% as singletons. The material sequenced was CD4+ T cells sorted from blood, taken at week 4, from a patient treated with tofacitinib. This clonotype was sampled from a human donor with alopecia areata. The chain has TRBV29-1 and TRBJ2-3, with 8 bases that match TRBD1. The CDR3: CSVDGTGGTDTQYF. CDR3 bases: TGCAGCGTTGACGGGACAGGAGGGACAGATACGCAGTATTTT.